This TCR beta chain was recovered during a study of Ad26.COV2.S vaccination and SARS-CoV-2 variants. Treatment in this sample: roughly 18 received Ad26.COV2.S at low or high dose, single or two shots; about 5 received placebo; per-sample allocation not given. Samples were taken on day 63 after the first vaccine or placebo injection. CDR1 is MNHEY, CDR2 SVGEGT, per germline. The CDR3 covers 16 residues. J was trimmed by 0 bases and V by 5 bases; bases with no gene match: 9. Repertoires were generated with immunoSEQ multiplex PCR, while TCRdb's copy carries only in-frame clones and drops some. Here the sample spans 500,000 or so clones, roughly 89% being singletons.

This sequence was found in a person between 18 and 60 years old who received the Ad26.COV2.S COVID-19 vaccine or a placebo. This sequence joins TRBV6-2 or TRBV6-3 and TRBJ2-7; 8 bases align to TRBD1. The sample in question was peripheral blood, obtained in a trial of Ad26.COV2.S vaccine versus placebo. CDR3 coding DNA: TGTGCCAGCAGTACAGGGGGGAGACGGGACTCCTACGAGCAGTACGTC. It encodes CASSTGGRRDSYEQYV.